This entry lists 15 T cell receptor beta chains sequenced from one sample in a study of control samples from healthy donors and cancer patients. TCRdb keeps only in-frame clones here, not all; method: immunoSEQ multiplex PCR. Of fewer than 500,000 clones listed, 80% to 95% were seen once; the top ten hold just under 6.5%. Specimen: PBMCs. These receptor sequences come from a man aged 35 to 55 with head and neck cancer.

Written as DNA, the CDR3 is TGTGCCAGCAGTTTCCTCGGGACAGGGTTCGAGGAGCAGTACTTC. It codes for CASSFLGTGFEEQYF. The chain uses TRBV27 and TRBJ2-7; 9 positions match TRBD1. The germline V gene has CDR1 MNHEY and CDR2 SMNVEV (reference sequence). V was pared by 3 bases and J by 7 bases, with 10 bases of the junction left unmatched. The CDR3 length is 15 residues.

This chain links TRBV10-1 with TRBJ2-7; D unclear. The V end was cut by 0 bases, the J end by 4 bases, with 7 bases between. The CDR3 is 13 residues long. Germline loops: CDR1 WNHNN, CDR2 SYGVQD (reference sequence). The CDR3 is CASSESGVYEQYF. CDR3 in DNA: TGCGCCAGCAGTGAGTCGGGTGTGTACGAGCAGTACTTC.

This clone was recorded many times. V and J are TRBV6-4 and TRBJ2-3, with TRBD2 matching over 8 bases. The germline CDR1 and CDR2 sequences are MRHNA and SNTAGT. The CDR3 extends over 14 amino acids. Losses at the gene ends were 3 bases for V and 3 bases for J; bases not matched to a gene: 2. CDR3 bases: TGTGCCAGCAGTGATGGACTAGCAACAGATACGCAGTATTTT. Its translation: CASSDGLATDTQYF.

This chain joins TRBV2 and TRBJ1-1, with D possibly TRBD1 on 6 matching bases. This CDR3 contains 14 residues. Trimming took 6 bases from V and 5 from J, leaving 16 bases between them. Per germline, CDR1 SNHLY and CDR2 FYNNEI. CDR3 DNA sequence: TGTGCCAGCAGCGACACAGGGTTGGGGACTGAAGCTTTCTTT. Residues: CASSDTGLGTEAFF.

In this sample, this clone turned up once. V gene TRBV6-2 or TRBV6-3 combines with J gene TRBJ2-3; no firm D call. Trimming removed 6 bases at V and 2 bases at J, with 12 bases between. CDR1 and CDR2 from the germline V gene are MNHEY and SVGEGT. CDR3 length equals 14 residues. The CDR3 here is CASSPGQVTDTQYF. The CDR3 nucleotides read TGTGCCAGCAGCCCGGGCCAAGTCACAGATACGCAGTATTTT.

Notes on this clone: Within the sample, other DNA sequences also encode this same CDR3. The chain couples TRBV7-2 to TRBJ2-1; D uncertain. V was trimmed by 5 bases and J by 4 bases, leaving 3 bases between them. Germline assignment: CDR1 SGHTA and CDR2 FQGNSA. CDR3 length: 11 residues. CDR3 bases: TGTGCCAGCAGCCCTTACAATGAGCAGTTCTTC. This sequence encodes CASSPYNEQFF.

This chain links TRBV6-6 with TRBJ2-1; 10 bases are a match to TRBD2. Trimming removed 7 bases from V and 13 bases from J; junction bases left unmatched: 7. Germline assignment: CDR1 MNHNY and CDR2 SVGAGI (reference sequence). This CDR3 region has 12 residues. The CDR3 DNA is TGTGCCAGCATCGGGACTAGCGAGACTCAGTTCTTC. It is translated as CASIGTSETQFF.

The chain recombines TRBV13 with TRBJ1-3, with D maybe TRBD1 (5 bases). Germline V gene data show CDR1 as PRHDT and CDR2 as FYEKMQ (reference sequence). The CDR3 extends over 15 amino acids. V lost 4 bases to trimming and J lost 8 bases, with 18 bases between them. The CDR3 bases are TGTGCCAGCAGCTCTAACACCGGGACTGGGGACACCATATATTTT. Encoded protein: CASSSNTGTGDTIYF.

V is TRBV4-3 and J is TRBJ2-4, with D tentatively TRBD1 (7 bases). CDR3 length equals 16 residues. The germline gives CDR1 LGHNA, CDR2 YSLEER. With 0 bases removed from V and 8 bases from J, the gap between germline ends came to 17 bases. Here the CDR3 reads CASSQERAGQRHIQYF. CDR3 bases: TGCGCCAGCAGCCAAGAAAGGGCGGGACAGAGGCACATTCAGTACTTC.

The chain links TRBV2 to TRBJ1-5; D remains unclear. The germline CDR1 and CDR2 sequences are SNHLY and FYNNEI. V lost 6 bases, J lost 10 bases, and 10 bases lay in between. The CDR3 consists of 11 residues. CDR3 protein: CASSQEGPQHF. In nucleotides, the CDR3 is TGTGCCAGCAGCCAAGAGGGCCCCCAGCATTTT.

The V gene is TRBV7-9, the J gene TRBJ1-4; D not certain. Trimming removed 2 bases from V and 8 bases from J, with 3 bases in between. The CDR3 runs 11 residues. CDR1 and CDR2 (germline): SEHNR, FQNEAQ (reference sequence). CDR3 loop: CASSLLEKLFF. DNA for the CDR3: TGTGCCAGCAGCTTATTAGAAAAACTGTTTTTT.

This chain joins TRBV7-9 and TRBJ1-2; D call uncertain. The CDR3 spans 11 residues. The V end was cut by 8 bases, the J end by 4 bases, with 8 bases between. Germline V lookup: CDR1 SEHNR, CDR2 FQNEAQ (reference sequence). CDR3 bases: TGTGCCAGCTCCGAAGGCTATGGCTACACCTTC. Encoded protein: CASSEGYGYTF.

On this clone itself: One end of the junction does not line up with germline, which may come from a read error. The chain recombines TRBV10-3 with TRBJ2-1, with D maybe TRBD2 (6 bases). The CDR3 has 17 amino acids. Germline assignment: CDR1 ENHRY and CDR2 SYGVKD. DNA of the CDR3: TGTGCCATCAACGGACACCGGGAGCAAACCGGCTACTATGAGCAGTTCTTC. Its translation: CAINGHREQTGYYEQFF.

V gene TRBV30 combines with J gene TRBJ2-7, with D perhaps matching TRBD1 (6 bases). Germline V gives CDR1 GTSNPN, CDR2 SVGIG (reference sequence). The germline V and J ends were trimmed by 4 bases and 3 bases, with 10 bases remaining between them. This CDR3 is built from 12 residues. The DNA for the CDR3 is TGTGCCTGGAAGGAGGACAGCTACGAGCAGTACTTC. This translates into CAWKEDSYEQYF. Supplemented by reference TRBV30 and TRBJ2-7, the full variable domain reads SQTIHQWPATLVQPVGSPLSLECTVEGTSNPNLYWYRQAAGRGLQLLFYSVGIGQISSEVPQNLSASRPQDRQFILSSKKLLLSDSGFYLCAWKEDSYEQYFGPGTRLTVT.

To note about this clone: A read error may produce the germline difference seen at one junction end. The sample holds other DNA sequences that translate to the same CDR3. This sequence joins TRBV7-2 and TRBJ1-6; D remains unclear. Germline-derived CDR1 and CDR2 are SGHTA and FQGNSA. This CDR3 contains 14 residues. Written as DNA, the CDR3 is TGCGCCAGCAGCCCCGGTGTCATGGCGCCCCCCCTCCACTTT. This encodes CASSPGVMAPPLHF. Full variable domain (missing parts from reference TRBV7-2 and TRBJ1-6): GAGVSQSPSNKVTEKGKDVELRCDPISGHTALYWYRQSLGQGLEFLIYFQGNSAPDKSGLPSDRFSAERTGGSVSTLTIQRTQQEDSAVYLCASSPGVMAPPLHFGNGTRLTVT.